These T cell receptor beta chains were read from a single sample in a study of T-cell reconstitution after alpha-beta-depleted transplantation in children. TCRdb re-derived calls from the PCR reads in MiXCR, one entry per CDR3 protein. The table includes over 550,000 distinct CDR3 sequences, roughly a tenth detected once. The sequencing used PBMCs from the stem cell graft donor, collected from the stem cell graft. The receptors originated from a human donor who donated a stem cell graft to a child with acute myeloid leukemia. Both conserved end residues are part of each CDR3. D genes are given only for firm matches. Part of the rows lack a size; the others show once, few, many or a class for expanded clones.

j_gene,v_gene,abundance,d_gene,CDR3nt,CDR3aa
TRBJ2-1,TRBV6-5,many,TRBD2,TGTGCCAGCAGTTCCGGGACTAGCGGGTTAAATGAGCAGTTCTTC,CASSSGTSGLNEQFF
TRBJ1-3,TRBV29-1,many,TRBD1,TGCAGCGTAGCGACAGGGCATGGAAACACCATATATTTT,CSVATGHGNTIYF
TRBJ2-6,TRBV19,few,TRBD1,TGTGCCAGTAGTACGCTAAGGACAGGGGGTTTATCTGGGGCCAACGTCCTGACTTTC,CASSTLRTGGLSGANVLTF
TRBJ1-2,TRBV6-4,-,-,TGTGCCAGCAGGGCCAGGGGCGGCGAGGGCTATGGCTACACCTTC,CASRARGGEGYGYTF
TRBJ2-7,TRBV6-5,-,TRBD2,TGTGCCAGCCGGACTAGCGGCCGCTACGAGCAGTACTTC,CASRTSGRYEQYF
TRBJ2-7,TRBV15,many,TRBD2,TGTGCCACCAGCCCGAGTAGCGGGAGAGTAGAGCAGTACTTC,CATSPSSGRVEQYF
TRBJ2-3,TRBV12-3/TRBV12-4,few,-,TGTGCCAGCAGTAACCGCCCAGATACGCAGTATTTT,CASSNRPDTQYF
TRBJ1-3,TRBV10-3,few,-,TGTGCCATCAGTCCAGAACCGGGCGCTGGAAACACCATATATTTT,CAISPEPGAGNTIYF
TRBJ2-6,TRBV10-3,-,TRBD1,TGTGCCATCAGAGAAGGGACAGGGTTTGGGGCCAACGTCCTGACTTTC,CAIREGTGFGANVLTF
TRBJ2-6,TRBV11-1,few,-,TGTGCCAGCAGCTTCCCTCGACAGGTGACCTCTGGGGCCAACGTCCTGACTTTC,CASSFPRQVTSGANVLTF
TRBJ2-7,TRBV5-1,-,-,TGCGCCAGCAGCTTATATGGGGACGGTACCTACGAGCAGTACTTC,CASSLYGDGTYEQYF
TRBJ1-6,TRBV28,-,TRBD1,TGTGCCAGCACCCTGGGACAGAACTATAATTCACCCCTCCACTTT,CASTLGQNYNSPLHF
TRBJ2-1,TRBV12-3/TRBV12-4,few,TRBD2,TGTGCCAGCAGTTTAGGGACTAGCGGGGTATATGAGCAGTTCTTC,CASSLGTSGVYEQFF
TRBJ2-1,TRBV21-1,few,-,TGTGCCCCTACAGGGTACTCCTACAATGAGCAGTTCTTC,CAPTGYSYNEQFF
TRBJ1-2,TRBV28,few,TRBD1,TGTGCCAGCAGTGTACAGGGGAGTGTGGGCTACACCTTC,CASSVQGSVGYTF
TRBJ1-1,TRBV5-6,-,-,TGTGCCAGCAGTCTGCTGGGCATTGACATGAACACTGAAGCTTTCTTT,CASSLLGIDMNTEAFF
TRBJ2-1,TRBV7-2,few,-,TGTGCCAGCAGCTTAGCGTGGGCTATGGGGCATAATGAGCAGTTCTTC,CASSLAWAMGHNEQFF
TRBJ2-2,TRBV24-1,-,TRBD2,TGTGCCACCAGTGGCCCTAGCGGACCGAACACCGGGGAGCTGTTTTTT,CATSGPSGPNTGELFF
TRBJ2-2,TRBV12-3/TRBV12-4,many,-,TGTGCCAGCAGACTAGATGGGAGTGCCGGGGAGCTGTTTTTT,CASRLDGSAGELFF
TRBJ1-6,TRBV6-5,-,-,TGTGCCAGCAGTTACGGGGGGGCAGGGCTTGGTTCACCCCTCCACTTT,CASSYGGAGLGSPLHF
TRBJ1-1,TRBV4-2,few,TRBD1,TGTGCCAGCAGCCCCCGGACAGGGGGCTTCACTGAAGCTTTCTTT,CASSPRTGGFTEAFF
TRBJ2-7,TRBV5-1,few,-,TGCGCCAGCATCACTCCGTCATCCGGGTCAGCCTACGAGCAGTACTTC,CASITPSSGSAYEQYF
TRBJ2-3,TRBV5-1,few,-,TGCGCCAGCAGCCCGATGAAAACAGATACGCAGTATTTT,CASSPMKTDTQYF
TRBJ2-7,TRBV2,many,-,TGTGCCAGCAGTGAGGGACAATTTTACTCCTACGAGCAGTACTTC,CASSEGQFYSYEQYF
TRBJ2-5,TRBV10-3,few,TRBD2,TGTGCCATCAGTAGGGGACTAGCGGGCGGAGAAGAGACCCAGTACTTC,CAISRGLAGGEETQYF
TRBJ2-1,TRBV24-1,-,-,TGTGCCACCAGTCCGGGAGTTCTACCAGACAATGAGCAGTTCTTC,CATSPGVLPDNEQFF
TRBJ2-3,TRBV27,few,-,TGTGCCAGCAACCCCTTAATTGGGGATACGCAGTATTTT,CASNPLIGDTQYF
TRBJ1-1,TRBV18,few,TRBD1,TGTGCCAGCTCACCAACAAGAACAGGGGGGAACACTGAAGCTTTCTTT,CASSPTRTGGNTEAFF
TRBJ1-3,TRBV12-3/TRBV12-4,-,-,TGTGCCAGCAGAGAGAACCCCGAAGGCCGAAACACCATATATTTT,CASRENPEGRNTIYF
TRBJ2-2,TRBV10-3,many,TRBD1,TGTGCCATCAGATCCGGGACAGCCAACACCGGGGAGCTGTTTTTT,CAIRSGTANTGELFF